This T cell receptor (beta chain) was captured by sequencing in a study of shared clonotypes between healthy human individuals. Study information: Each donor had three CD4 naive, three CD4 memory, two CD8 naive and one CD8 memory plate.

This clone turned up a few times. Its antigen is as yet unknown. Compared with germline, one end of the junction differs, possibly owing to a read error. Study-wide results and limits: Several donors showed sharing of approximately 4.7% of naive CD4 clonotypes.

Per the germline V gene, CDR1 is LNHDA and CDR2 is SQIVND (reference sequence). The length of the CDR3 is 9 residues. The assay ran at deep level. Clones were read by immunoSEQ multiplex PCR, and TCRdb kept only the in-frame ones, dropping some. This table has about 2.5 million clones, 85% to 95% appearing once. This sequence originates from a man younger than 35 in good health. Some clones in this sample may be carry-over from other donors' samples. Sequenced sample: naive CD4+ T cells from PBMCs. Subset reported: CD45RA+ positively selected. The V gene is TRBV19, the J gene TRBJ1-1, with 7 positions matching TRBD1. CDR3 loop: CRQGVGAFF. The CDR3, as DNA: TGCCGGCAGGGGGTGGGAGCTTTCTTT. Based on the CDR3 plus reference TRBV19 and TRBJ1-1, the full variable domain is DGGITQSPKYLFRKEGQNVTLSCEQNLNHDAMYWYRQDPGQGLRLIYYSQIVNDFQKGDIAEGYSVSREKKESFPLTVTSAQKNPTAFYLCRQGVGAFFGQGTRLTVV.